Listed below are T cell receptor beta chains from one sample, sequenced in a study of cytomegalovirus exposure and HLA in healthy donors. This table comes from immunoSEQ multiplex PCR, and its TCRdb copy is limited to in-frame clones, with some not included. The sample has over 75,000 clones, about 74% seen once. Sequencing was carried out using PBMCs. These receptors came from a man aged 60 to 75 in good health and CMV-seropositive. Both conserved end residues are trimmed from each CDR3. The order of the fields is clone size, J gene, V gene, CDR3 protein. A clone size is listed for some rows: how often the clone was seen (once, few, many), or a class if it is expanded.

abundance: NA; j_gene: TRBJ2-3; v_gene: TRBV6-5; CDR3aa: ASSYSPGGYTDTQY
abundance: NA; j_gene: TRBJ2-7; v_gene: TRBV10-3; CDR3aa: AISTPSGGGSYEQY
abundance: few; j_gene: TRBJ1-4; v_gene: TRBV2; CDR3aa: ASSRENNEKLF
abundance: once; j_gene: TRBJ2-2; v_gene: TRBV2; CDR3aa: ASRPLRGSAGELF
abundance: NA; j_gene: TRBJ1-3; v_gene: TRBV2; CDR3aa: ASSADRLSGNTIY
abundance: NA; j_gene: TRBJ2-1; v_gene: TRBV7-8; CDR3aa: ASSRSAGGNEQF
abundance: NA; j_gene: TRBJ1-6; v_gene: TRBV6-5; CDR3aa: ASSYGQAANSPLH
abundance: few; j_gene: TRBJ2-5; v_gene: TRBV4-1; CDR3aa: ASSQEDRGYQETQY
abundance: NA; j_gene: NA; v_gene: TRBV4-3; CDR3aa: ASSQQGFSYEQY
abundance: NA; j_gene: TRBJ1-6; v_gene: TRBV4-1; CDR3aa: ASSTVGGGDSPLH
abundance: NA; j_gene: TRBJ1-4; v_gene: TRBV9; CDR3aa: ASSVQGAREKLF
abundance: few; j_gene: TRBJ2-1; v_gene: TRBV9; CDR3aa: ASSVGQINEQF
abundance: NA; j_gene: TRBJ1-2; v_gene: TRBV4-1; CDR3aa: ASSQGTGEAYGYT
abundance: NA; j_gene: TRBJ2-7; v_gene: TRBV6-1; CDR3aa: ASSDRGVRVEQY
abundance: NA; j_gene: TRBJ2-1; v_gene: TRBV7-6; CDR3aa: ASSPQASSYNEQF
abundance: few; j_gene: TRBJ1-1; v_gene: TRBV6-5; CDR3aa: ASRDRQGSTEAF
abundance: NA; j_gene: TRBJ2-3; v_gene: TRBV2; CDR3aa: ASSVSQGSDTQY